This entry concerns a single T cell receptor beta chain. This sample was included in a study of blood T cell repertoires in COVID-19. In the study overall: Sites in the United States, Italy and Spain provided acute and convalescent COVID-19 samples. PBMCs, B-cell-depleted T cells, or T cells provided the cDNA or gDNA that made up the material.

Per the original methods: Amplification with reference gene primers provided the estimates of nucleated cell counts. Sequencing used immunoSEQ multiplex PCR; TCRdb keeps in-frame clones, though not all of them. Clone size and the V and J calls come from that table; the DNA yielded D and trimming. The table records under 80,000 clones, approximately 83% of them present only once. The V gene's germline CDR1 is WNHNN and CDR2 SYGVQD (reference sequence). The V end was cut by 2 bases, the J end by 0 bases, with 11 bases between. The CDR3 loop spans 16 amino acids. The sequenced sample was peripheral blood. The clonotype comes from a human donor in a cohort sampled during active COVID-19. The chain combines TRBV10-1 with TRBJ1-5; D gene ambiguous. The chain's CDR3 is CASSETPADSNQPQHF. The CDR3 region has the DNA TGCGCCAGCAGTGAGACCCCGGCGGATAGCAATCAGCCCCAGCATTTT.